The 29 T cell receptor beta chains given below trace back to one sample, sequenced in a study of regulatory T cells in long-lasting Graves disease. Construction of TCR beta libraries relied on iRepertoire HTBI primers and on Arm-PCR targeting CDR3 regions. Using its own MiXCR run on the multiplex PCR reads, TCRdb lists one record per CDR3 protein. Of about 500,000 distinct CDR3 sequences listed, about 17% are singletons. Stated time point: newly diagnosed GD, antithyroid drugs for less than 3 months. The TCR library was made from RNA extracted from PBMCs. This same sample was also part of a study on T cells in Graves' hyperthyroidism and ophthalmopathy.

The sample was peripheral blood mononuclear cells (PBMCs), taken at new diagnosis, from a patient treated with antithyroid drugs. Receptor source: a man aged 35 to 55 with Graves disease.

This clonotype was recorded at least ten times. The chain is built from TRBV7-3 and TRBJ2-5; unclear D gene. The V gene lost 6 bases and the J gene lost 10 bases, with 18 bases spanning the gap. Per germline, CDR1 SGHTA and CDR2 FQGTGA. There are 13 residues in the CDR3. The CDR3 bases are TGTGCCAGCAGGCCTCTGGTGTTGGGCGACCAGTACTTC. Encoded protein: CASRPLVLGDQYF.

This clonotype was observed a few times. The chain joins TRBV6-2 or TRBV6-3 to TRBJ2-5; D may be TRBD1 (5 bases). Germline V gene lookup returns CDR1 MNHEY and CDR2 SVGEGT. V was shortened by 0 bases and J by 1 base, with 18 bases between the two germline ends. The CDR3 has 18 amino acids. CDR3 coding DNA: TGTGCCAGCAGTTACTCTACGGCTGGGGCGGCTAGCCAAGAGACCCAGTACTTC. Protein: CASSYSTAGAASQETQYF.

The table lists this clonotype with many counts. The V and J genes are TRBV12-3 or TRBV12-4 and TRBJ1-3; D call uncertain. There are 12 residues in the CDR3. Trimming shortened V by 8 bases and J by 2 bases, and 7 bases separated the two germline ends. The CDR3 DNA follows: TGTGCCAGCGACTGGACTGGAAACACCATATATTTT. This encodes CASDWTGNTIYF.

In this sample, this clonotype turned up many times. The rearrangement uses TRBV5-1 and TRBJ2-7; TRBD1 aligns across 9 bases. The CDR3 is made up of 13 amino acids. Trimming took 7 bases from V and 2 from J; bases not matched to a gene: 4. Germline CDR1 reads SGHRS; CDR2 reads YFSETQ. For the CDR3, the DNA is TGCGCCAGCGGACAGGGGCTCACCTACGAGCAGTACTTC. This codes for CASGQGLTYEQYF.

The CDR3 nucleotides are TGTGCCAGCATTCGGGACACATACAATGAGCAGTTCTTC. This sequence encodes CASIRDTYNEQFF. V is TRBV6-1 and J is TRBJ2-1, with a tentative D call TRBD1 (6 bases). The CDR3 has 13 residues. With 7 bases removed from V and 4 bases from J, the gap between germline ends came to 11 bases. CDR1 MNHNS and CDR2 SASEGT come from the germline V gene.

This clonotype was recorded at least ten times. The rearrangement links TRBV2 to TRBJ2-7; possible D gene TRBD2, 5 bases. Between the trimmed V and J ends, which lost 7 bases and 0 bases, there was a span of 13 bases. This CDR3 contains 14 residues. Germline lookup yields CDR1 SNHLY and CDR2 FYNNEI. The CDR3 sequence is CASNRADSSYEQYF. The CDR3 bases are TGTGCCAGCAATCGAGCGGATAGCTCCTACGAGCAGTACTTC.

This clonotype was seen repeatedly, ten times or more. The chain combines TRBV6-1 with TRBJ2-7; 7 positions match TRBD1. V shed 8 bases and J 0 bases; nucleotides not matched to a gene: 10. The CDR3 sequence is 15 residues long. Germline V lookup: CDR1 MNHNS, CDR2 SASEGT. In DNA form, the CDR3 reads TGTGCCAGCCAGACAGGGCATGAGGTCTCCTACGAGCAGTACTTC. This codes for CASQTGHEVSYEQYF.

There are a few counts of this clonotype. J is TRBJ2-7 and V is TRBV10-1; the D gene is possibly TRBD1 (6 bases). Germline loops: CDR1 WNHNN, CDR2 SYGVQD (reference sequence). V was cut by 6 bases and J by 6 bases, with 15 bases left in between. The CDR3 runs 13 residues. The CDR3 region has the DNA TGCGCCAGCAGCTCCGGCACAGGGACCGAGCAGTACTTC. It is translated as CASSSGTGTEQYF.

This clonotype was seen repeatedly, ten times or more. The chain uses TRBV2 and TRBJ2-3, with D perhaps assigned TRBD1 or TRBD2 (7 bases each). This CDR3 is 14 amino acids long. Germline CDR1 is SNHLY and CDR2 is FYNNEI. V shed 8 bases and J shed 2 bases, with 14 bases lying between them. CDR3 sequence reads: CASGGGGSTDTQYF. Here the CDR3 DNA reads TGTGCCAGCGGGGGAGGGGGCTCCACAGATACGCAGTATTTT.

The CDR3 coding sequence is TGCAGCGTTGAAGTGGGCGGGGGCGCGTCCCCAGAGACCCAGTACTTC. Encoded protein: CSVEVGGGASPETQYF. This rearrangement joins TRBV29-1 to TRBJ2-5, with a possible D match to TRBD2 (7 bases). The germline V gene has CDR1 SQVTM and CDR2 ANQGSEA. The V and J ends lost 1 base and 4 bases respectively, with 19 bases between them. There are 16 residues in the CDR3.

The rearrangement links TRBV10-3 to TRBJ2-5, with 10 bases that match TRBD2. Losses at the gene ends were 6 bases for V and 3 bases for J; bases not matched to a gene: 7. CDR3 size: 15 residues. Germline V lookup: CDR1 ENHRY, CDR2 SYGVKD. In DNA form, the CDR3 reads TGTGCCATCAGGAGCCAACTAGCGGGGAAAGAGACCCAGTACTTC. As protein: CAIRSQLAGKETQYF.

This clonotype was detected ten times or more. The CDR3 nucleotides are TGTGCCAGCAGTGACCCTGCGGGGTGGGAGCAGTACTTC. Protein sequence: CASSDPAGWEQYF. The chain uses TRBV2 and TRBJ2-7; perhaps TRBD2 as D (6 bases). With 3 bases removed from V and 7 bases from J, the gap between germline ends came to 13 bases. CDR3 length: 13 amino acids. Germline-derived CDR1 and CDR2 are SNHLY and FYNNEI.

This clonotype came up a few times. A clone one base away is much larger, so this may be a read error. Likely a read error: the CDR3 ends without its conserved phenylalanine or tryptophan. V and J are TRBV28 and TRBJ2-5; 9 nucleotides agree with TRBD2. Germline V lookup: CDR1 MDHEN, CDR2 SYDVKM. Trimming removed 5 bases from V and 2 bases from J; junction bases left unmatched: 9. CDR3 length: 16 residues. As DNA, the CDR3 is TGTGCCAGCAGTCTGTCGACTAGCGGAGCTCAAGAGACCCAGTACGTC. Amino acids: CASSLSTSGAQETQYV.

The chain is built from TRBV9 and TRBJ2-7, with D unclear. In germline, CDR1 is SGDLS, CDR2 YYNGEE. The CDR3 is made up of 17 amino acids. V was cut by 0 bases and J by 1 base, with 17 bases left in between. DNA for the CDR3: TGTGCCAGCAGCGTAGATGCAATGGGGTTTATTTCCTACGAGCAGTACTTC. Amino acids: CASSVDAMGFISYEQYF.

This clonotype was counted many times. The chain links TRBV12-3 or TRBV12-4 to TRBJ2-5, with D perhaps matching TRBD2 (5 bases). V was pared by 4 bases and J by 5 bases, with 17 bases between. The CDR3 totals 15 residues. Written as DNA, the CDR3 is TGTGCCAGCAGTTCCGGCGGCCGTCCGGGGGAGACCCAGTACTTC. Translating it yields CASSSGGRPGETQYF.

This clonotype was found a few times. This rearrangement joins TRBV6-9 to TRBJ2-7; 16 bases match TRBD2. CDR3 length equals 15 residues. Germline V gene sequence: CDR1 MNHGY, CDR2 SVAAGI. The junction had 2 bases not matched to a gene; V was cut back by 4 bases and J by 5 bases. CDR3 amino acids: CASSSGTSGRDEQYF. CDR3 coding DNA: TGTGCCAGCAGTTCCGGGACTAGCGGGAGGGACGAGCAGTACTTC.

Ten or more counts support this clonotype. This chain links TRBV7-2 with TRBJ2-5; D perhaps matches TRBD1 (5 bases). CDR3 length: 16 amino acids. Trimming cost V 5 bases and J 5 bases, with 21 bases left between them. In germline, CDR1 is SGHTA, CDR2 FQGNSA. The CDR3 protein is CASSNSGLPSRETQYF. CDR3 bases: TGTGCCAGCAGCAATTCAGGGTTACCTTCAAGGGAGACCCAGTACTTC.

This clonotype was detected ten times or more. CDR3 residues: CASSSGLAGTMPYF. For the CDR3, the DNA is TGCGCCAGCAGCTCGGGACTAGCGGGGACGATGCCGTACTTC. This chain links TRBV5-1 with TRBJ2-7; 13 bases are shared with TRBD2. This CDR3 is 14 amino acids long. Germline V lookup: CDR1 SGHRS, CDR2 YFSETQ. V dropped 3 bases and J dropped 12; count of bases not matched to a gene: 9.

In its sample, this clonotype was seen many times. The chain joins TRBV30 to TRBJ1-1; weak D call: TRBD1 (6 bases). Trimming stripped 2 bases from V and 11 bases from J, with 12 bases between. The CDR3 totals 11 residues. In germline, CDR1 is GTSNPN, CDR2 SVGIG (reference sequence). This CDR3 reads CAWSPGGPAFF. CDR3 nucleotides: TGTGCCTGGAGTCCGGGGGGCCCCGCTTTCTTT. Supplemented by reference TRBV30 and TRBJ1-1, the full variable domain reads SQTIHQWPATLVQPVGSPLSLECTVEGTSNPNLYWYRQAAGRGLQLLFYSVGIGQISSEVPQNLSASRPQDRQFILSSKKLLLSDSGFYLCAWSPGGPAFFGQGTRLTVV.

There are a few counts of this clonotype. The rearrangement links TRBV20-1 to TRBJ1-5; D gene unclear. The length of the CDR3 is 14 residues. Germline V gene sequence: CDR1 DFQATT, CDR2 SNEGSKA (reference sequence). V was pared by 3 bases and J by 5 bases, with 14 bases between. The CDR3 bases are TGCAGTGCTAGTCCCTTCGTATCATATCAGCCCCAGCATTTT. This translates into CSASPFVSYQPQHF.

The chain is built from TRBV20-1 and TRBJ2-1; possible D gene TRBD2, 5 bases. V dropped 3 bases and J dropped 7 bases, with 16 bases sitting between them. The CDR3 sequence is 14 residues long. Germline CDR1 DFQATT, CDR2 SNEGSKA (reference sequence). This CDR3 reads CSARIPGEMNEQFF. CDR3 bases: TGCAGTGCTAGGATCCCCGGGGAAATGAATGAGCAGTTCTTC.

This clonotype was found many times. The chain is built from TRBV20-1 and TRBJ2-3, with D unresolved. Germline CDR1 and CDR2: DFQATT and SNEGSKA (reference sequence). The CDR3 sequence is 11 residues long. V lost 6 bases and J lost 3, with 7 bases in between. The DNA for the CDR3 is TGCAGTGCCGCTTGGACAGATACGCAGTATTTT. It specifies CSAAWTDTQYF.

There are a few counts of this clonotype. The CDR3 is CASSQVRSSGELFF. The CDR3 DNA follows: TGTGCCAGCAGCCAAGTTCGGTCCTCCGGGGAGCTGTTTTTT. The J gene is TRBJ2-2, the V gene TRBV14; D is undetermined. V dropped 1 base and J dropped 6 bases, with 9 bases sitting between them. Germline CDR1 and CDR2: SGHDN and FVKESK. The CDR3 length is 14 residues.

This clonotype was detected only a few times. The chain uses TRBV7-6 and TRBJ2-5; 8 nucleotides match TRBD1. CDR1 is SGHVS and CDR2 is FNYEAQ in the germline V gene. Trimming removed 5 bases from V and 2 bases from J; junction bases left unmatched: 13. The CDR3 totals 17 residues. The CDR3 reads CASSKAGTGVRQETQYF. The CDR3 nucleotides are TGTGCCAGCAGCAAAGCCGGGACAGGCGTGCGGCAAGAGACCCAGTACTTC. The entire variable domain, with the rest obtained from reference TRBV7-6 and TRBJ2-5, is as follows: GAGVSQSPRYKVTKRGQDVALRCDPISGHVSLYWYRQALGQGPEFLTYFNYEAQQDKSGLPNDRFSAERPEGSISTLTIQRTEQRDSAMYRCASSKAGTGVRQETQYFGPGTRLLVL.

The gene calls are TRBV19 and TRBJ2-3, with 10 nucleotides matching TRBD2. The CDR3 has 16 amino acids. Germline V gene sequence: CDR1 LNHDA, CDR2 SQIVND (reference sequence). Trimming at V came to 8 bases and at J to 4 bases, leaving 12 bases not matched to a gene. This CDR3 is CASQRDAAGGSDTQYF. DNA for the CDR3: TGTGCCAGTCAGAGGGATGCAGCGGGAGGGTCAGATACGCAGTATTTT.

On this clonotype: This clone may be a read error of a much larger clone one base away. The limits of the CDR3 on the DNA are not certain, so only TCRdb's listed CDR3 is given. The chain combines TRBV12-3 or TRBV12-4 with TRBJ2-5; the DNA was not compared with TRBD2, the D call given in the table. Ends included, the CDR3 has 15 residues. The CDR3 here is CASSFASGIQETRYF.

Of note for this clonotype: A much bigger clone sits one base away, suggesting this may be a read error. This chain joins TRBV11-2 and TRBJ2-5, with 10 bases fitting TRBD2. With 5 bases clipped from V and 5 bases from J, the junction kept 8 bases outside the gene matches. This CDR3 has 15 residues. Germline V lookup: CDR1 SGHAT, CDR2 FQNNGV. CDR3 protein: CASSNLAGDMETQYF. Written as DNA, the CDR3 is TGTGCCAGCAGCAATCTAGCGGGAGATATGGAGACCCAGTACTTC.

The rearrangement uses TRBV6-2 or TRBV6-3 and TRBJ2-3, with D tentatively TRBD1 or TRBD2 (5 bases each). Per germline, CDR1 MNHEY and CDR2 SVGEGT. V lost 6 bases to trimming and J lost 4 bases, with 17 bases between them. The CDR3 totals 15 residues. The CDR3, as DNA: TGTGCCAGCAGCCCGACGAGGGGTAAGGCAGATACGCAGTATTTT. Protein sequence: CASSPTRGKADTQYF.

The chain employs TRBV6-1 and TRBJ1-1, with no clear D. CDR1 is MNHNS, CDR2 SASEGT, per germline. With 6 bases removed from V and 6 bases from J, the gap between germline ends came to 17 bases. This CDR3 spans 14 amino acids. The CDR3 here is CASSRSQGPAEAFF. Here the CDR3 DNA reads TGTGCCAGCAGCCGGTCCCAAGGGCCCGCTGAAGCTTTCTTT.